The sequence of this TCR beta chain was determined in a study of T cell responses to AZD1222 COVID-19 vaccine. Study-level background: Whether given at about 4 or about 12 weeks, second doses were pooled.

Concerning this clone: Its specificity is unknown.

Findings and caveats of the study: Females made up more of the donors, who were largely white British, and clonal diversity may have come out too low. Vaccination with two AZD1222 doses was followed by a rise in Spike-specific TCR breadth and depth. Baseline seropositivity occurred in only a handful of AZD1222 recipients.

Profiled with immunoSEQ multiplex PCR; TCRdb holds only in-frame clones, not every one. The sample has some 150,000 clones, around 90% seen once. With V trimmed by 7 bases and J by 0 bases, 0 bases remained unmatched. Germline V gene sequence: CDR1 KGHDR, CDR2 SFDVKD. This CDR3 has 13 amino acids. The material was peripheral blood, obtained on day 0 of AZD1222 vaccination. The receptor comes from an adult in good health. The V gene is TRBV24-1, the J gene TRBJ2-3; 7 nucleotides agree with TRBD1. The CDR3 sequence: CATRQGSTDTQYF. As DNA, the CDR3 is TGTGCCACCAGACAGGGGAGCACAGATACGCAGTATTTT.